This T cell receptor (beta chain) was retrieved from a study of T cells in localized non-small cell lung cancer. This clone was recorded only once. The assay was immunoSEQ multiplex PCR, and TCRdb's table has in-frame clones only and misses some. The repertoire holds around 130,000 clones, with more than 70% as singletons. CDR3 length equals 17 residues. Looked up from germline, CDR1 is LNHNV and CDR2 is YYDKDF (reference sequence). With V trimmed by 5 bases and J by 10 bases, 14 bases remained unmatched. The rearrangement joins TRBV15 to TRBJ2-1; TRBD2 agrees at 13 bases. This TCR was sampled from a female donor of 60 years or more with stage I lung adenocarcinoma. The material sequenced was peripheral blood, taken before any cancer treatment. CDR3 DNA: TGTGCCACCAGCGGTTTCCTGGAGGGACTAGCGGGACGCGAGCAGTTCTTC. This gives the protein CATSGFLEGLAGREQFF.